The clone carrying this TCR beta chain was seen once. The CDR3 is 16 amino acids. With V trimmed by 2 bases and J by 2 bases, 4 bases remained unmatched. Germline V gives CDR1 SGHRS, CDR2 YFSETQ. Per the original methods: Nucleated cell counts were estimated from reference gene primer amplification. The protocol was immunoSEQ multiplex PCR, while the TCRdb copy is restricted to in-frame clones and leaves out a portion. The D gene and trimming were derived from the DNA, and the V and J assignments and clone size from that table. Among 250,000 to 350,000 clones listed, more than 85% were seen once. The data belong to a study of blood T cell repertoires in COVID-19. The overall study: The United States, Italy and Spain supplied acute and convalescent COVID-19 samples. PBMCs, B-cell-depleted T cells, or T cells were the source of the cDNA or gDNA that made up the material.

The rearrangement uses TRBV5-1 and TRBJ2-1, with 10 bases that match TRBD2. Input material: peripheral blood. This receptor was obtained from a man aged 25-45 years with acute or convalescent COVID-19. CDR3 bases: TGCGCCAGCAGCTTACTAGCGGGGAATACCTACAATGAGCAGTTCTTC. Its translation is CASSLLAGNTYNEQFF.